This T cell receptor beta chain was sequenced in a study of CD8 T cells in ankylosing spondylitis. Per germline, CDR1 MNHNS and CDR2 SASEGT. The CDR3 runs 16 residues. Unmatched junction bases numbered 9, after V lost 4 bases and J lost 3 bases. Findings and caveats of the study: With a CD8+ phenotype, disease-linked clones were relatively rare in peripheral blood. Seven to nine highly homologous variants made up a TCR beta motif, and this motif appeared characteristic of ankylosing spondylitis blood.

This clonotype occurred many times. The antigen is unknown. Each CDR3 protein gets one entry after TCRdb re-called the 5' RACE reads with MiXCR. The data contain about 220,000 distinct CDR3 sequences, approximately 7.4% of them singletons. J is TRBJ1-1 and V is TRBV6-1; 9 nucleotides match TRBD1. The clonotype was recovered from a male donor with ankylosing spondylitis. Sample: blood, either unsorted or a sorted T cell fraction (not recorded which). CDR3 in amino acids: CASSVGVGTGYTEAFF. DNA of the CDR3: TGTGCCAGCAGTGTGGGGGTCGGGACAGGGTACACTGAAGCTTTCTTT.